This paragraph reports one TCR beta chain. What it recognizes is unknown. The sample originates from a study of shared clonotypes between healthy human individuals. About the study: CD8 memory received one plate per donor, CD8 naive two, CD4 memory three and CD4 naive three. Study results and caveats: Though the depth was large, rarefaction showed that sorted-subset sequencing was incomplete. Four donors held approximately 4.5% of naive CD4 clonotypes in common.

The CDR3 loop spans 16 amino acids. The germline gives CDR1 ENHRY, CDR2 SYGVKD. V lost 0 bases to trimming and J lost 7 bases; unmatched junction nucleotides: 6. CD8 cells classed as naive were CD45RO-negative and positively selected for CCR7, excluding terminally differentiated effector memory CD45RA+ cells. In the original workflow: Sequence data from immunoSEQ were junction-only and lacked quality scores; consequently, filtering differed. Assay: immunoSEQ multiplex PCR; the TCRdb copy retains only in-frame clones and omits some. The V and J calls and the clone size are those of that table, but D and trimming were determined from the DNA. This sample carries roughly 2.1 million clones, approximately 94% of them seen once, and the ten largest clones take roughly 1.7%.

Input material: naive CD8+ T cells from PBMCs. This chain links TRBV10-3 with TRBJ2-1; TRBD2 agrees at 10 bases. This TCR came from a man aged 18 to 35 in good health. Some clones in this sample may be carry-over from other donors' samples. The CDR3 here is CAISESGTSVENEQFF. CDR3 coding DNA: TGTGCCATCAGTGAGTCCGGGACTAGCGTAGAAAATGAGCAGTTCTTC.